This record looks at one T cell receptor (beta chain) sequence and its context. This sample includes further DNA sequences coding for the same CDR3. Germline CDR1 SGHAT, CDR2 FQNNGV. Trimming removed 0 bases from V and 4 bases from J, with 4 bases in between. The CDR3 contains 13 residues. Study processing details: How many nucleated cells were present was estimated from reference gene primer amplification. The protocol was immunoSEQ multiplex PCR, while the TCRdb copy is restricted to in-frame clones and leaves out a portion. The D gene and trimming were derived from the DNA, and the V and J assignments and clone size from that table. Among about 59,000 clones listed, 81% were seen once. The sample is drawn from a study of blood T cell repertoires in COVID-19. Study at large: Whether acute or convalescent, the COVID-19 samples came from the United States, Italy and Spain. The cDNA or gDNA used as material had been derived from T cells, B-cell-depleted T cells, or PBMCs.

This chain joins TRBV11-2 and TRBJ1-5; D is undetermined. Sequencing input: peripheral blood. The TCR comes from a woman older than 75 with active or convalescent COVID-19. In DNA form, the CDR3 reads TGTGCCAGCAGCTTAGATCGTAATCAGCCCCAGCATTTT. Translating gives CASSLDRNQPQHF.